This TCR beta chain was recorded in a study of cytomegalovirus exposure and HLA in healthy donors. Study as a whole: Previous work identified 95 million to 140 million unique TCR beta sequences from 150 million to 200 million T cells.

CDR3 size: 15 residues. V lost 0 bases and J lost 3, with 12 bases in between. The study ran its PCR with 60 Vbeta and 13 Jbeta primers. Per the original data handling: Tens of millions of unique TCR beta chains, about 11 million of them shared, were counted by a later analysis. Some clones are missing from TCRdb's copy, which holds only in-frame ones; the method was immunoSEQ multiplex PCR. V and J calls and clone size are those listed in that table; D and trimming were worked out from the DNA. The sample has about 61,000 clones, roughly 90% seen once. The gene calls are TRBV23-1 and TRBJ2-7; D is possibly TRBD1 (6 bases). TRBV23-1 is an open reading frame whose function is uncertain. The TCR was taken from a young man in good health and CMV-seropositive. The sequencing sample was made of PBMCs. The DNA of the CDR3 is TGCGCCAGCAGTCAATCGTCCAGGGGCTACTACGAGCAGTACTTC. It encodes CASSQSSRGYYEQYF.